The rows below give T cell receptor beta chains drawn from one sample of a study of cytomegalovirus exposure and HLA in healthy donors. Clones were sequenced by immunoSEQ multiplex PCR, and TCRdb holds only the in-frame ones, with some missing. Altogether over 150,000 clones are present, about 85% being singletons, with the ten largest covering over 2.5%. The sequenced sample was PBMCs. These receptors all stem from a man in his thirties or forties in good health and CMV-seropositive. Each CDR3 is given with its conserved first and last residue. A D gene is named only where the DNA matches it firmly. Clone size is given for some rows only: seen once, a few or many times, or a class if the clone is expanded.

d_call | j_call | clone_size | v_call | cdr3_aa | cdr3_nt
- | TRBJ2-1 | - | TRBV19 | CASSIVPNEQFF | TGTGCCAGTAGTATAGTCCCGAATGAGCAGTTCTTC
- | TRBJ1-1 | - | TRBV7-9 | CASSPRTGKRAEAFF | TGTGCCAGCAGCCCACGGACGGGAAAGAGGGCTGAAGCTTTCTTT
TRBD1 | TRBJ1-2 | - | TRBV19 | CASSIAPWGQGANYGYTF | TGTGCCAGTAGTATAGCCCCTTGGGGACAGGGGGCTAACTATGGCTACACCTTC
TRBD2 | TRBJ2-2 | - | TRBV4-3 | CASSQDLWREVIGELFF | TGCGCCAGCAGCCAAGATCTGTGGCGGGAGGTGATCGGGGAGCTGTTTTTT
- | TRBJ1-1 | - | TRBV5-1 | CASRGSQGSGYSEAFF | TGCGCCAGCAGGGGTAGCCAGGGGAGCGGATACTCTGAAGCTTTCTTT
- | TRBJ1-2 | - | TRBV7-9 | CASSLDGGGVSKGYTF | TGTGCCAGCAGCTTAGACGGAGGGGGGGTGTCGAAGGGCTACACCTTC
TRBD2 | TRBJ2-1 | - | TRBV7-3 | CASSRTSASYNEQFF | TGTGCCAGCAGCCGTACTAGCGCCTCCTACAATGAGCAGTTCTTC
- | TRBJ1-4 | - | TRBV18 | CASSPQGAANEKLFF | TGTGCCAGCTCACCCCAAGGGGCGGCTAATGAAAAACTGTTTTTT
TRBD1 | TRBJ2-1 | - | TRBV9 | CASSVDSGQGVNEQFF | TGTGCCAGCAGCGTAGACTCGGGACAGGGGGTCAATGAGCAGTTCTTC
- | TRBJ2-3 | - | TRBV4-3 | CASSQQGGASTDTQYF | TGCGCCAGCAGCCAGCAGGGAGGAGCGAGCACAGATACGCAGTATTTT
TRBD2 | TRBJ2-2 | - | TRBV7-3 | CASSLGTSMTGELFF | TGTGCCAGCAGCTTAGGGACTAGTATGACCGGGGAGCTGTTTTTT
- | TRBJ1-1 | few | TRBV4-3 | CASSHVYDSPNTEAFF | TGCGCCAGCAGCCACGTCTACGACAGCCCGAACACTGAAGCTTTCTTT
TRBD1 | TRBJ2-3 | - | TRBV11-1 | CASSLRTGSTDTQYF | TGTGCCAGCAGCTTAAGGACAGGGAGCACAGATACGCAGTATTTT
- | TRBJ1-5 | - | TRBV15 | CATSRELWRELDSNQPQHF | TGTGCCACCAGCAGAGAACTTTGGAGGGAACTGGATAGCAATCAGCCCCAGCATTTT
TRBD1 | TRBJ1-2 | - | TRBV18 | CASSPGQGAEGYTF | TGTGCCAGCTCGCCGGGACAGGGGGCGGAAGGCTACACCTTC
TRBD1 | TRBJ2-5 | - | TRBV6-6 | CASSPRDRVGTGTQYF | TGTGCCAGCAGCCCCCGCGACAGGGTGGGGACGGGGACCCAGTACTTC
TRBD2 | TRBJ2-2 | - | TRBV5-1 | CASRKLAANTGELFF | TGCGCCAGCAGGAAACTAGCGGCGAACACCGGGGAGCTGTTTTTT
TRBD1 | TRBJ1-1 | - | TRBV6-5 | CASSYSIRGTEAFF | TGTGCCAGCAGTTACTCGATCAGGGGGACTGAAGCTTTCTTT
- | TRBJ2-2 | - | TRBV6-5 | CASSPYRVTGELFF | TGTGCCAGCAGTCCGTACAGGGTGACCGGGGAGCTGTTTTTT
- | TRBJ2-3 | once | TRBV19 | CASSISGDTQYF | TGTGCCAGTAGTATTTCCGGAGATACGCAGTATTTT
- | TRBJ1-1 | - | TRBV4-2 | CASSLVPGNTEAFF | TGTGCCAGCAGCCTAGTACCGGGGAACACTGAAGCTTTCTTT
- | TRBJ1-1 | - | TRBV11-2 | CASSSYGSRVMPNTEAFF | TGTGCCAGCAGCTCGTACGGGAGCCGTGTAATGCCGAACACTGAAGCTTTCTTT
- | TRBJ1-2 | - | TRBV25-1 | CASSESYLYGYTF | TGTGCCAGCAGTGAATCTTATCTATATGGCTACACCTTC
TRBD2 | TRBJ2-1 | - | TRBV27 | CASSFSSGGGFNEQFF | TGTGCCAGCAGTTTTTCGTCGGGAGGGGGTTTCAATGAGCAGTTCTTC
- | TRBJ1-3 | few | TRBV19 | CASYSGNTIYF | TGTGCCAGTTACTCTGGAAACACCATATATTTT
- | TRBJ2-2 | - | TRBV11-2 | CASSLEGGNTGELFF | TGTGCCAGCAGCTTAGAGGGAGGGAACACCGGGGAGCTGTTTTTT
TRBD2 | TRBJ2-1 | - | TRBV7-9 | CASTLPSAGVGNEQFF | TGTGCCAGCACCTTACCGTCGGCGGGAGTGGGTAATGAGCAGTTCTTC
- | TRBJ2-3 | - | TRBV7-7 | CASSLGGSGDLSTDTQYF | TGTGCTAGCAGCTTAGGCGGTTCGGGAGACCTTAGCACAGATACGCAGTATTTT
TRBD1 | TRBJ1-2 | - | TRBV29-1 | CSAWTGRNGYTF | TGCAGCGCCTGGACAGGGAGGAATGGCTACACCTTC
- | TRBJ2-2 | - | TRBV6-5 | CASNRGTGELFF | TGTGCCAGCAATCGCGGCACCGGGGAGCTGTTTTTT
- | TRBJ2-2 | once | TRBV28 | CASSPGLISGELFF | TGTGCCAGCAGTCCCGGACTAATATCCGGGGAGCTGTTTTTT
- | TRBJ2-2 | - | TRBV5-1 | CASSFGTTYTGELFF | TGCGCCAGCAGCTTCGGGACAACCTACACCGGGGAGCTGTTTTTT
- | TRBJ1-2 | - | TRBV7-9 | CASSLVEYGYTF | TGTGCCAGCAGCTTAGTTGAGTATGGCTACACCTTC
TRBD2 | TRBJ2-2 | - | TRBV7-9 | CASSLRAGANTGELFF | TGTGCCAGCAGCTTGAGAGCGGGGGCGAACACCGGGGAGCTGTTTTTT
TRBD1 | TRBJ2-1 | - | TRBV7-9 | CASSIGSDRSNEQFF | TGTGCCAGCAGCATCGGCTCGGACAGGTCCAATGAGCAGTTCTTC
- | TRBJ1-2 | - | TRBV4-3 | CASSQVAGREEAGYTF | TGCGCCAGCAGCCAAGTGGCCGGGAGGGAGGAGGCGGGCTACACCTTC
- | TRBJ2-2 | - | TRBV4-1 | CASILGLLNTGELFF | TGCGCCAGCATACTCGGACTGCTGAACACCGGGGAGCTGTTTTTT
- | TRBJ2-1 | - | TRBV7-9 | CASSPGTSDWSVVNEQFF | TGTGCCAGCAGCCCCGGGACTTCCGATTGGAGTGTAGTCAATGAGCAGTTCTTC
TRBD1 | TRBJ1-1 | - | TRBV29-1 | CSVGRQGARTEAFF | TGCAGCGTCGGGAGACAGGGGGCGCGAACTGAAGCTTTCTTT
TRBD2 | TRBJ2-1 | - | TRBV27 | CASSRPGLAVPEQFF | TGTGCCAGCAGTCGACCGGGACTAGCGGTTCCTGAGCAGTTCTTC
- | TRBJ2-1 | - | TRBV27 | CASSRTSYNEQFF | TGTGCCAGCAGCCGGACTTCCTACAATGAGCAGTTCTTC
TRBD2 | TRBJ2-1 | - | TRBV7-2 | CASSLLAGVEQFF | TGTGCCAGCAGCTTGCTAGCGGGGGTCGAGCAGTTCTTC
TRBD2 | TRBJ2-3 | - | TRBV7-2 | CASSLVGGLAGVRDTQYF | TGTGCCAGCAGCCTCGTAGGGGGACTAGCGGGAGTAAGGGATACGCAGTATTTT
TRBD1 | TRBJ1-2 | - | TRBV5-1 | CASSLTGGVYGYTF | TGCGCCAGCAGTTTGACAGGGGGAGTCTATGGCTACACCTTC
- | TRBJ2-5 | - | TRBV25-1 | CASRPQDRDLTQYF | TGTGCCAGCAGGCCTCAAGACAGGGACTTGACCCAGTACTTC
TRBD2 | TRBJ2-7 | - | TRBV7-2 | CASSLGLAELSYEQYF | TGTGCCAGCAGCTTGGGACTAGCGGAGCTCTCCTACGAGCAGTACTTC
- | TRBJ2-5 | - | TRBV9 | CASSVSGTSYQETQYF | TGTGCCAGCAGCGTATCCGGGACTTCGTACCAAGAGACCCAGTACTTC
- | TRBJ1-1 | - | TRBV18 | CASSRRGDFNTEAFF | TGTGCCAGCTCTCGCAGGGGAGATTTCAACACTGAAGCTTTCTTT
- | TRBJ2-7 | - | TRBV5-5 | CASSLDPRGYEQYF | TGTGCCAGCAGCTTGGATCCCCGCGGGTACGAGCAGTACTTC
TRBD2 | TRBJ2-3 | - | TRBV28 | CASSLRTLGLAGGGPTDTQYF | TGTGCCAGCAGTTTGAGGACATTGGGACTAGCGGGAGGAGGGCCCACAGATACGCAGTATTTT
- | TRBJ1-4 | - | TRBV28 | CASFAVINEKLFF | TGTGCCAGCTTCGCAGTCATAAATGAAAAACTGTTTTTT
TRBD1 | TRBJ2-3 | - | TRBV7-6 | CASSPNRDRSTDTQYF | TGTGCCAGCAGCCCCAACCGGGACAGGAGCACAGATACGCAGTATTTT
- | TRBJ2-1 | - | TRBV9 | CASSGRDSLSYNEQFF | TGTGCCAGCAGCGGAAGGGACTCTTTGTCCTACAATGAGCAGTTCTTC
- | TRBJ1-1 | - | TRBV28 | CASSSDMYTEAFF | TGTGCCAGCAGCTCGGACATGTATACTGAAGCTTTCTTT